The 25 T cell receptor beta chains listed next were all sequenced from one sample in a study of identical twins. MiXCR was run by TCRdb on the 5' RACE reads, yielding one entry per CDR3 protein. The repertoire holds 1.5 million to 2 million distinct CDR3 sequences, with under 35% as singletons. The sequencing input was cord blood. The receptors originated from a newborn girl in good health.

This clonotype occurred once. The junction departs from germline at one end; a sequencing error may be responsible. This chain connects TRBV20-1 to TRBJ2-6; a weak D match, TRBD1 (5 bases). The CDR3 contains 13 residues. Germline V gene lookup returns CDR1 DFQATT and CDR2 SNEGSKA (reference sequence). The CDR3, as DNA: TGCAGTGCCCCCCACTCTGGGGCCAGCGTCCTGACTTTC. This translates into CSAPHSGASVLTF.

This clonotype was recorded a few times. V and J are TRBV20-1 and TRBJ1-6; D is possibly TRBD1 (5 bases). V lost 8 bases to trimming and J lost 0 bases, with 8 bases between them. CDR1 and CDR2 (germline): DFQATT, SNEGSKA (reference sequence). CDR3 length: 13 amino acids. CDR3 DNA: TGCAGTACAGGATACTCCTATAATTCACCCCTCCACTTT. Residues: CSTGYSYNSPLHF.

This chain links TRBV20-1 with TRBJ2-5, with 10 positions matching TRBD2. V lost 6 bases and J lost 3; bases outside the gene matches: 13. Germline V gene lookup returns CDR1 DFQATT and CDR2 SNEGSKA (reference sequence). The CDR3 covers 16 residues. The CDR3, as DNA: TGCAGTGCCGATAAACTAGCGGGGTCATCCGAAGAGACCCAGTACTTC. Residues: CSADKLAGSSEETQYF.

The rearrangement uses TRBV27 and TRBJ1-2; the match to TRBD1 covers 8 bases. Trimming took 6 bases from V and 4 from J; bases not matched to a gene: 7. The CDR3 totals 14 residues. From germline, CDR1 is MNHEY and CDR2 SMNVEV (reference sequence). DNA for the CDR3: TGTGCCAGCAGACTCACCACAGGGGGCTATGGCTACACCTTC. Translating gives CASRLTTGGYGYTF.

This rearrangement joins TRBV9 to TRBJ1-2; no reliable D call. Germline values: CDR1 SGDLS, CDR2 YYNGEE. The CDR3 is made up of 15 amino acids. V lost 2 bases, J lost 6 bases, and 17 bases lay in between. In DNA form, the CDR3 reads TGTGCCAGCAGCGTCCTCATAAAGCTACCTCATGGCTACACCTTC. Its translation: CASSVLIKLPHGYTF.

This clonotype was seen many times. The CDR3 loop is CSVVGLAGSYEQYF. The CDR3 DNA reads as TGCAGCGTTGTAGGTCTAGCGGGATCCTACGAGCAGTACTTC. The J gene is TRBJ2-7, the V gene TRBV29-1, with 9 positions matching TRBD2. Germline V lookup: CDR1 SQVTM, CDR2 ANQGSEA. The CDR3 spans 14 residues. Trimming cost V 4 bases and J 1 base; bases outside gene matches: 5.

As to this clonotype: Germline and junction disagree at one end, which may indicate a read error. This sequence joins TRBV6-1 and TRBJ1-5; D unclear. CDR1 and CDR2 (germline): MNHNS, SASEGT. The length of the CDR3 is 13 residues. In DNA, the CDR3 is TGTGCCAGCCGTGACACTAGCAATCAGCCCCAGCATTTT. Translating gives CASRDTSNQPQHF.

This clonotype was found a few times. The J gene is TRBJ2-7, the V gene TRBV29-1, with 7 bases identical to TRBD1. CDR3 size: 13 residues. V lost 6 bases, J lost 3 bases, and 8 bases stayed unmatched. The V gene's germline CDR1 is SQVTM and CDR2 ANQGSEA. CDR3 nucleotides: TGCAGCGTAATGACAGGGATAGGCTACGAGCAGTACTTC. This gives the protein CSVMTGIGYEQYF.

This clonotype was recorded a few times. This sequence joins TRBV5-6 and TRBJ2-1; D is unclear. The CDR3 consists of 10 residues. The germline gives CDR1 SGHDT, CDR2 YYEEEE. Trimming took off 8 bases at V and 9 bases at J, with 9 bases between the two ends. DNA of the CDR3: TGTGCCAGTCCCCCCCCTGAGCAGTTCTTC. Residues: CASPPPEQFF. Combining the CDR3 with reference TRBV5-6 and TRBJ2-1 gives the whole variable domain DAGVTQSPTHLIKTRGQQVTLRCSPKSGHDTVSWYQQALGQGPQFIFQYYEEEERQRGNFPDRFSGHQFPNYSSELNVNALLLGDSALYLCASPPPEQFFGPGTRLTVL.

This clonotype appeared once. This chain joins TRBV10-3 and TRBJ2-2, with TRBD2 as a possible D gene (6 bases). V was shortened by 5 bases and J by 3 bases, with 13 bases between the two germline ends. Germline lookup yields CDR1 ENHRY and CDR2 SYGVKD. CDR3 length: 15 amino acids. The CDR3 DNA reads as TGTGCCATCAGTCCGTTTCGGGGGTACACCGGGGAGCTGTTTTTT. It codes for CAISPFRGYTGELFF.

The genes are TRBV5-1 and TRBJ2-5, with D unclear. V was pared by 0 bases and J by 5 bases, with 14 bases between. The CDR3 totals 15 residues. Germline CDR1 reads SGHRS; CDR2 reads YFSETQ. The CDR3 here is CASSLEIAQGETQYF. CDR3 DNA sequence: TGCGCCAGCAGCTTGGAGATAGCTCAAGGGGAGACCCAGTACTTC.

This clonotype was seen repeatedly, ten times or more. The CDR3 DNA is TGCAGCGTTTCCGGACGAAGCACAGATACGCAGTATTTT. The encoded protein is CSVSGRSTDTQYF. V gene TRBV29-1 combines with J gene TRBJ2-3, with D unclear. V gave up 5 bases and J gave up 0 bases, with 9 bases separating them. The germline gives CDR1 SQVTM, CDR2 ANQGSEA. The CDR3 contains 13 residues.

The chain recombines TRBV2 with TRBJ2-2; D is tentatively TRBD1 or TRBD2 (6 bases each). Germline CDR1 and CDR2: SNHLY and FYNNEI. Trimming removed 7 bases from V and 0 bases from J, with 15 bases in between. CDR3 size: 16 residues. Here the CDR3 reads CASIGGAGTNTGELFF. CDR3 sequence (DNA): TGTGCCAGCATAGGGGGAGCGGGCACGAACACCGGGGAGCTGTTTTTT.

Concerning this clonotype itself: A much larger clone lies a single base off, so this may be a read error. The V and J genes are TRBV2 and TRBJ2-1; 8 nucleotides line up with TRBD2. The V and J ends lost 4 bases and 4 bases, in that order; junction bases with no gene match: 3. Germline V gene sequence: CDR1 SNHLY, CDR2 FYNNEI. The CDR3 is 14 amino acids. The CDR3 region is CASSGSSGYNEQFF. The CDR3 DNA is TGTGCCAGCAGTGGGTCTAGCGGGTACAATGAGCAGTTCTTC. The entire variable domain, with the rest obtained from reference TRBV2 and TRBJ2-1, is as follows: EPEVTQTPSHQVTQMGQEVILRCVPISNHLYFYWYRQILGQKVEFLVSFYNNEISEKSEIFDDQFSVERPDGSNFTLKIRSTKLEDSAMYFCASSGSSGYNEQFFGPGTRLTVL.

This clonotype was seen a single time. A much larger clone differs by one base, so this may be a read error. The gene calls are TRBV27 and TRBJ2-5; 7 bases align to TRBD2. Germline CDR1 is MNHEY and CDR2 is SMNVEV (reference sequence). The CDR3 has 13 residues. CDR3 nucleotides: TGTGCCAGCAGCCTAGCGGACCGTCAGACCAAGTACTTC. Translation: CASSLADRQTKYF.

This clonotype was detected ten times or more. The rearrangement links TRBV4-2 to TRBJ1-6, with 7 bases fitting TRBD1. J was trimmed by 2 bases and V by 1 base; bases with no gene match: 2. This CDR3 spans 16 amino acids. Germline assignment: CDR1 LGHNA and CDR2 YNFKEQ. The chain's CDR3 is CASSQAGTAYNSPLHF. CDR3 bases: TGTGCCAGCAGCCAAGCCGGGACAGCCTATAATTCACCCCTCCACTTT.

V and J are TRBV24-1 and TRBJ2-1; TRBD2 agrees at 13 bases. Germline lookup yields CDR1 KGHDR and CDR2 SFDVKD. The CDR3 runs 20 residues. V was clipped by 4 bases and J by 4 bases; unmatched bases: 15. The chain's CDR3 is CATSDTGLAGVPRAYNEQFF. DNA of the CDR3: TGTGCCACCAGTGACACCGGACTAGCGGGGGTCCCTAGAGCTTACAATGAGCAGTTCTTC.

The J gene is TRBJ1-1, the V gene TRBV3-1; D is ambiguous. CDR1 and CDR2 (germline): LGHDT, YNNKEL (reference sequence). Trimming cost V 8 bases and J 10 bases, with 17 bases left between them. The CDR3 is 12 amino acids. This chain's CDR3 is CASASTATGAFF. CDR3 DNA sequence: TGTGCCAGCGCATCGACCGCCACGGGAGCTTTCTTT. The entire variable domain, with the rest obtained from reference TRBV3-1 and TRBJ1-1, is as follows: DTAVSQTPKYLVTQMGNDKSIKCEQNLGHDTMYWYKQDSKKFLKIMFSYNNKELIINETVPNRFSPKSPDKAHLNLHINSLELGDSAVYFCASASTATGAFFGQGTRLTVV.

With regard to this clonotype: A much larger clone sits a single nucleotide away, making a read error possible. The chain uses TRBV3-1 and TRBJ2-7, with 10 bases fitting TRBD1. The CDR3 runs 14 residues. Germline-derived CDR1 and CDR2 are LGHDT and YNNKEL (reference sequence). The ends lost 4 bases at V and 3 bases at J; junction bases unmatched: 3. In DNA form, the CDR3 reads TGTGCCAGCAGCCGGGGGACAGGGGACTACGAGCAGTACTTC. Translation gives CASSRGTGDYEQYF.

The V gene is TRBV29-1, the J gene TRBJ2-5; 8 bases fit TRBD1. Trimming took 6 bases from V and 2 from J; bases not matched to a gene: 8. Looked up from germline, CDR1 is SQVTM and CDR2 is ANQGSEA. This CDR3 region has 14 residues. The CDR3 region is CSVILHRGQETQYF. The DNA of the CDR3 is TGCAGCGTAATTCTACACAGGGGGCAAGAGACCCAGTACTTC.

The DNA of the CDR3 is TGTGCCAGCAGCCAAGACTGGGGAGATGAAGCTTTCTTT. This translates into CASSQDWGDEAFF. The V call is TRBV14, the J call TRBJ1-1; D ambiguous. Trimming removed 0 bases from V and 7 bases from J, with 9 bases in between. Germline V gene data show CDR1 as SGHDN and CDR2 as FVKESK. The CDR3 has 13 residues.

This clonotype was detected a few times. The rearrangement links TRBV20-1 to TRBJ2-7; 13 nucleotides agree with TRBD2. Germline CDR1 reads DFQATT; CDR2 reads SNEGSKA (reference sequence). The CDR3 is 19 amino acids. V was clipped by 3 bases and J by 2 bases; unmatched bases: 16. CDR3: CSARDRMGKLAGGAYEQYF. The CDR3 bases are TGCAGTGCTAGGGACAGGATGGGAAAACTAGCGGGAGGGGCCTACGAGCAGTACTTC.

Details on this clonotype: A much larger clone sits a single nucleotide away, making a read error possible. This chain connects TRBV9 to TRBJ2-1; D ambiguous. The CDR3 consists of 12 residues. Trimming removed 7 bases at V and 9 bases at J, with 14 bases between. Germline lookup yields CDR1 SGDLS and CDR2 YYNGEE. Here the CDR3 reads CASGRTPPEQFF. CDR3 DNA sequence: TGTGCCAGCGGAAGGACCCCGCCTGAGCAGTTCTTC.

The genes are TRBV28 and TRBJ1-2; D is perhaps TRBD1 (5 bases). This CDR3 spans 10 amino acids. V dropped 10 bases and J dropped 13 bases, with 16 bases sitting between them. The germline CDR1 and CDR2 sequences are MDHEN and SYDVKM. As DNA, the CDR3 is TGTGCCATCGGACACCCTCTGGGCACCTTC. Amino acids: CAIGHPLGTF.

This clonotype has just a few counts. This rearrangement joins TRBV20-1 to TRBJ1-1; no firm D call. The CDR3 contains 13 residues. Trimming shortened V by 0 bases and J by 0 bases, and 5 bases separated the two germline ends. Germline-derived CDR1 and CDR2 are DFQATT and SNEGSKA (reference sequence). The CDR3 coding sequence is TGCAGTGCTAGAGATGGGGTGAACACTGAAGCTTTCTTT. Residues: CSARDGVNTEAFF.